This T cell receptor (beta chain) was observed in a study of quantifying T cell responses using KT2 cells (TCRdb year 2017). With respect to the entire study: RNA was DNase-treated and reverse transcribed with TCR alpha and beta constant-region primers, mostly using SuperScript III. The efficiency of the T4 ligation step under optimum conditions was estimated to be greater than 8%. PCR2 was performed as a SYBR Green qPCR and was stopped at a predetermined fluorescence threshold so that over-amplification was avoided.

About this clonotype itself: Its antigen has not been determined. No per-base quality is available; no much larger clone lies one base away.

The research as a whole found: No side-by-side comparison of the pipeline with other TCR sequencing techniques was included in the study. Over several orders of magnitude, the number of KT2 alpha and beta sequences rose linearly with the number of KT2 cells put in. Saturation in the detection of KT2 sequences was observed at very high KT2 spike-in numbers. KT2 sequences were still detected at the lowest spike-in tested, roughly one KT2 cell per 100,000 PBMC.

Known numbers of KT2, a T cell clone whose TCR had been sequenced previously, were spiked into unfractionated PBMC to test the sensitivity and accuracy of the pipeline. A range of KT2-to-PBMC ratios was generated by mixing KT2 cells with a fixed number of PBMC. Between the V and J ends, shortened by 0 bases and 6 bases respectively, the junction contains 12 bases. The CDR3 runs 16 residues from the cysteine to the phenylalanine. The entry retains the CDR3 DNA only, 48 bases that are in frame from base 1. The germline V gene yields SNHLY for CDR1 and FYNNEI for CDR2. Receptors were amplified or captured by UMI-ligation and nested PCR. A single-stranded oligonucleotide carrying the Illumina SP2 sequence and a UMI was ligated to the cDNA 3' end using T4 RNA ligase 1. PCR1 used roughly 4 cycles (98 degrees C 15 s, 69 degrees C 30 s, 72 degrees C 40 s), and the beta primer was an equimolar mix of RC1.1 and RC1.2 that covered TRBC1 and TRBC2. Starting at PCR2, the TCR alpha and beta chains were handled separately, and sample indices and Illumina adaptors were added. The UMI, placed after an 8-base spacer, consisted of 12 random nucleotides arranged as two hexamers with a spacer between them. Libraries were sequenced on an Illumina MiSeq using v2 2x251 paired-end chemistry, with roughly 11 samples typically included per run. PhiX DNA was added at about 5-8% to each sequencing library so that diversity was increased. On the authors' methods: Raw reads were converted to FASTQ with bcl2fastq and demultiplexed by dual indices using Demultiplexor. V and J genes were assigned by Decombinator through tag matching that permitted a single base-pair mismatch. Collapsinator used UMIs to correct both sequencing errors and frequency errors arising from PCR heterogeneity. Decombinator identifiers were converted to nucleotide sequence by CDR3Translator, the sequences were translated to amino acids, and CDR3 was extracted using C- and N-terminal motifs. Each distinct KT2 TCR was counted as one cluster of KT2 sequences that shared a single unique molecular identifier. Clones were called with MiXCR by TCRdb after fastp trimmed the public reads at Q25, and only in-frame beta chains were retained. Under each unique CDR3 protein, matching rows form one entry showing the most common genes and DNA. TCRdb assigned the V and J calls; the authors' analysis was not used. Present in this sample are 42,000 or so distinct CDR3 sequences, more than 15% of which were seen just once. The ten top clones hold roughly 44% of the sample.

The material sequenced was PBMCs spiked with cells of the T cell clone KT2. Recombination linked TRBV2 to TRBJ1-6, and perhaps TRBD1 as D gene, on 5 matching bases. The receptor comes from a human donor. The sequence in DNA is TGTGCCAGCAGTGAAGCATTAGGGGACGGTAATTCACCCCTCCACTTT. Its amino acids are CASSEALGDGNSPLHF.